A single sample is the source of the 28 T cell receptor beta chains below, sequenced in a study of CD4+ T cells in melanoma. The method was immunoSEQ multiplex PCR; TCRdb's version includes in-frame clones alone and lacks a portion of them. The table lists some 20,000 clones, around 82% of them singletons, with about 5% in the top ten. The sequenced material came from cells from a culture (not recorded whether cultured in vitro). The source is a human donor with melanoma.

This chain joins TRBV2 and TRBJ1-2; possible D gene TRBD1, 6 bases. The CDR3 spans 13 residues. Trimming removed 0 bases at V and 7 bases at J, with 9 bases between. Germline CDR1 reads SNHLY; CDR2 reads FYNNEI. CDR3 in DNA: TGTGCCAGCAGTGAAGCCGCAGGGGCTGGCTACACCTTC. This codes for CASSEAAGAGYTF.

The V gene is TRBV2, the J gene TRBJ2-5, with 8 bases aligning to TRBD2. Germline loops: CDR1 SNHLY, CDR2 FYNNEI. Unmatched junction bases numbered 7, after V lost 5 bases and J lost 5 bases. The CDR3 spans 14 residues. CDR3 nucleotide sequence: TGTGCCAGCAGTCGCGGACTAGCAGGCGAGACCCAGTACTTC. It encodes CASSRGLAGETQYF.

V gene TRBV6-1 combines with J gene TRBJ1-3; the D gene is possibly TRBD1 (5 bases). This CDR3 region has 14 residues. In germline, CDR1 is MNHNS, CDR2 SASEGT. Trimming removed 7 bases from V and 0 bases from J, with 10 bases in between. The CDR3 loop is CASTSGGSGNTIYF. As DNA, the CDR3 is TGTGCCAGCACCTCTGGGGGCTCTGGAAACACCATATATTTT.

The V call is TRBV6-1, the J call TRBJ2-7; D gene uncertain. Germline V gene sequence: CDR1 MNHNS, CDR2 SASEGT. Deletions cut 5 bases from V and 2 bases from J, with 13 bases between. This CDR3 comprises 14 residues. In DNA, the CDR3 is TGTGCCAGCAGTCAAAAGACGGTCCCCTACGAGCAGTACTTC. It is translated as CASSQKTVPYEQYF.

The CDR3 is CASSDLRQETQYF. CDR3 nucleotide sequence: TGTGCCAGCAGCGACTTAAGACAAGAGACCCAGTACTTC. This chain connects TRBV6-1 to TRBJ2-5; D remains unclear. V dropped 6 bases and J dropped 2 bases, with 10 bases sitting between them. The germline CDR1 and CDR2 sequences are MNHNS and SASEGT. CDR3 length equals 13 residues.

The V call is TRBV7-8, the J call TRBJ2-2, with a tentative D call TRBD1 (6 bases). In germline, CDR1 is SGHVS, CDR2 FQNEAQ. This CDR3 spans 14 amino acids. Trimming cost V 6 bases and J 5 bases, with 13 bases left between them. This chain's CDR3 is CASRQGQGTGELFF. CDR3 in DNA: TGTGCCAGCAGGCAGGGTCAGGGGACCGGGGAGCTGTTTTTT.

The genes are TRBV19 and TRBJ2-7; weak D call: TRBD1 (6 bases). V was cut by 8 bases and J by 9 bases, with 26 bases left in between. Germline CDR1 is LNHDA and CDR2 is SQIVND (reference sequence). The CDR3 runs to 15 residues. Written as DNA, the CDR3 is TGTGCCAGTCGTTCGCAACAGGGTCCGACAGAGGGGCAGTACTTC. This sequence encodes CASRSQQGPTEGQYF.

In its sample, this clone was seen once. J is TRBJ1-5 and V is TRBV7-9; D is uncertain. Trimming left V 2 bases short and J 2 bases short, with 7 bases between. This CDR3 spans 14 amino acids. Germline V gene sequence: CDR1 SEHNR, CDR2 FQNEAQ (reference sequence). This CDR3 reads CASSLNNGNQPQHF. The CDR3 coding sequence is TGTGCCAGCAGCTTAAATAACGGCAATCAGCCCCAGCATTTT.

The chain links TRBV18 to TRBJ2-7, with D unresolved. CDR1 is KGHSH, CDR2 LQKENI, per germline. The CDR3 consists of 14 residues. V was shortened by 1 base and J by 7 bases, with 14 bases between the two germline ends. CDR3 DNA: TGTGCCAGCTCACCACGGGATCAACAGTCTGAGCAGTACTTC. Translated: CASSPRDQQSEQYF.

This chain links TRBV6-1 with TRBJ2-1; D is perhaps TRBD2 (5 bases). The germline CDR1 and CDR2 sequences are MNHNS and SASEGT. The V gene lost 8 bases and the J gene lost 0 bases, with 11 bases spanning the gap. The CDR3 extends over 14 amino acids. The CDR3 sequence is CASHREISYNEQFF. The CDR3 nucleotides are TGTGCCAGCCATAGGGAGATCTCCTACAATGAGCAGTTCTTC.

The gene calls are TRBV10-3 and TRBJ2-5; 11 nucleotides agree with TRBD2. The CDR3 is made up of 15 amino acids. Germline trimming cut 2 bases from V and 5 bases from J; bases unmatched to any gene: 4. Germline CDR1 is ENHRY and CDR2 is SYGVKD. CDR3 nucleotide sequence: TGTGCCATCAGTGAGGTAGCGGGGGGGTTTGAGACCCAGTACTTC. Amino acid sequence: CAISEVAGGFETQYF.

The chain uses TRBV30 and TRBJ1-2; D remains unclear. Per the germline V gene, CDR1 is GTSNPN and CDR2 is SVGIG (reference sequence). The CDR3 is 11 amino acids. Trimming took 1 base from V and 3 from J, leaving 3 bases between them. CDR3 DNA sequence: TGTGCCTGGAGTGCGCACTATGGCTACACCTTC. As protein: CAWSAHYGYTF.

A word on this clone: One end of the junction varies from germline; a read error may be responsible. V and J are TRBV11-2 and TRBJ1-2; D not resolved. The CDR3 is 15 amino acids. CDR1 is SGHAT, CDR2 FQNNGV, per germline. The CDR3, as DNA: TGTGCCAGCAGATTAGATCTGGACCTCTTCTATGGCTACACCTTC. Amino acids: CASRLDLDLFYGYTF. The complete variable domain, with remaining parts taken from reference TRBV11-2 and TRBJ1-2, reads EAGVAQSPRYKIIEKRQSVAFWCNPISGHATLYWYQQILGQGPKLLIQFQNNGVVDDSQLPKDRFSAERLKGVDSTLKIQPAKLEDSAVYLCASRLDLDLFYGYTFGSGTRLTVV.

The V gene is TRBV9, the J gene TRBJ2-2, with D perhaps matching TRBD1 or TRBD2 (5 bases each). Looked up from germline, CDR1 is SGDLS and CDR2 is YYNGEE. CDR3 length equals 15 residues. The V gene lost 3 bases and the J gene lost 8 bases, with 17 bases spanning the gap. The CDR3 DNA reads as TGTGCCAGCAGCGGGGACGCCCCCCTAAGGGGGGAGCTGTTTTTT. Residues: CASSGDAPLRGELFF. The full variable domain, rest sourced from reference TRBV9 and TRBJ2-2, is DSGVTQTPKHLITATGQRVTLRCSPRSGDLSVYWYQQSLDQGLQFLIQYYNGEERAKGNILERFSAQQFPDLHSELNLSSLELGDSALYFCASSGDAPLRGELFFGEGSRLTVL.

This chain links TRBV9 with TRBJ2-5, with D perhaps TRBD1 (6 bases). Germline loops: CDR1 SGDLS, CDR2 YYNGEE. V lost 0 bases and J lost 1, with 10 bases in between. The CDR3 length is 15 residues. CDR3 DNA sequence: TGTGCCAGCAGCGTAGGTCAGGGGTTCCAAGAGACCCAGTACTTC. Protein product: CASSVGQGFQETQYF. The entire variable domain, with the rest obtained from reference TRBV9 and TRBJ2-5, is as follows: DSGVTQTPKHLITATGQRVTLRCSPRSGDLSVYWYQQSLDQGLQFLIQYYNGEERAKGNILERFSAQQFPDLHSELNLSSLELGDSALYFCASSVGQGFQETQYFGPGTRLLVL.

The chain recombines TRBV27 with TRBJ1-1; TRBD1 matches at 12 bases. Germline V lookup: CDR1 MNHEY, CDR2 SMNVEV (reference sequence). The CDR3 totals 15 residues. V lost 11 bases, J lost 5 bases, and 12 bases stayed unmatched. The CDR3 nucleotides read TGTGCCCGAAGGGACAGGGGGCGCCGAGGGACTGAAGCTTTCTTT. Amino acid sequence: CARRDRGRRGTEAFF.

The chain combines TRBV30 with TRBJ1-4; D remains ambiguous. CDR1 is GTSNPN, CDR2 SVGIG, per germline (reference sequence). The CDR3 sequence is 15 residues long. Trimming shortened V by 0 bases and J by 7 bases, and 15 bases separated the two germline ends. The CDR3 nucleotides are TGTGCCTGGAGTGTAGGAAGGGCGATAGTTGAAAAACTGTTTTTT. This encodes CAWSVGRAIVEKLFF.

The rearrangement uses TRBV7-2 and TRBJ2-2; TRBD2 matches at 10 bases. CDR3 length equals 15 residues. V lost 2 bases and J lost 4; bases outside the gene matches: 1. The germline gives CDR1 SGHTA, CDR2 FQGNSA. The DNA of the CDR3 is TGTGCCAGCAGCTTAATAGCGGGGGGCACCGGGGAGCTGTTTTTT. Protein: CASSLIAGGTGELFF.

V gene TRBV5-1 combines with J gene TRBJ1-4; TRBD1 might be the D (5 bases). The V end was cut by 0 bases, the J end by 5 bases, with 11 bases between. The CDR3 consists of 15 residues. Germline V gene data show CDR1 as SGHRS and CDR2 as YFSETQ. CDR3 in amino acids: CASSLDGGKNEKLFF. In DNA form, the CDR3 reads TGCGCCAGCAGCTTGGACGGGGGGAAGAATGAAAAACTGTTTTTT.

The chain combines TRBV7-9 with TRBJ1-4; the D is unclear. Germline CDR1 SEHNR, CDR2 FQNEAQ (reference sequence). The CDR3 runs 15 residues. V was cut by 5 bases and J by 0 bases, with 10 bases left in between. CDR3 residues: CASSPTATTNEKLFF. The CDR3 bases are TGTGCCAGCAGCCCGACGGCGACAACTAATGAAAAACTGTTTTTT.

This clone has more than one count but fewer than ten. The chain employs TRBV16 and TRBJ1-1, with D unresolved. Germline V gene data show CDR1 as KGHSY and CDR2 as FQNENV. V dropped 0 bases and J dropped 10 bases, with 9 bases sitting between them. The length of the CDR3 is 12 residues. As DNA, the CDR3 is TGTGCCAGCAGCCAATCCCCCGCGGGAGCTTTCTTT. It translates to CASSQSPAGAFF.

CDR3 amino acids: CASSLTTGSGLEKLFF. Written as DNA, the CDR3 is TGTGCCAGCAGCCTTACCACAGGGTCCGGACTGGAAAAACTGTTTTTT. The chain combines TRBV14 with TRBJ1-4; tentatively, D is TRBD1 (6 bases). Per the germline V gene, CDR1 is SGHDN and CDR2 is FVKESK. V was shortened by 4 bases and J by 8 bases, with 20 bases between the two germline ends. The CDR3 is 16 amino acids.

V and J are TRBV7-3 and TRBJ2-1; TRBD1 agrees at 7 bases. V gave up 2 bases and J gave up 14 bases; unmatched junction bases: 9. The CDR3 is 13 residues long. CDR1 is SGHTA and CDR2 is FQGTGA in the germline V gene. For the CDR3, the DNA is TGTGCCAGCAGCTTAGGCCGAGGCAGGGGGAAGTTCTTC. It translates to CASSLGRGRGKFF. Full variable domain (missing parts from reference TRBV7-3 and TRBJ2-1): GAGVSQTPSNKVTEKGKYVELRCDPISGHTALYWYRQSLGQGPEFLIYFQGTGAADDSGLPNDRFFAVRPEGSVSTLKIQRTERGDSAVYLCASSLGRGRGKFFGPGTRLTVL.

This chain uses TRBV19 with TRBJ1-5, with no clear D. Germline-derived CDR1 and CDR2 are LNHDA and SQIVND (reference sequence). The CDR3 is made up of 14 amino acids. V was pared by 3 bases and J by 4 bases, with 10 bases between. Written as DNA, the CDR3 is TGTGCCAGTAGTATTCGGACGGTAAATCAGCCCCAGCATTTT. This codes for CASSIRTVNQPQHF.

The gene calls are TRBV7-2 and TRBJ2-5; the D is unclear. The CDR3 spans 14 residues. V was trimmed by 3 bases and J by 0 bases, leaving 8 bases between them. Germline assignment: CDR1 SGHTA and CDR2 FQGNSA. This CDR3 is CASSLISNQETQYF. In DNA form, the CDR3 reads TGTGCCAGCAGCTTGATATCCAACCAAGAGACCCAGTACTTC. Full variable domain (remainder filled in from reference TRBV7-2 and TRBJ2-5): GAGVSQSPSNKVTEKGKDVELRCDPISGHTALYWYRQSLGQGLEFLIYFQGNSAPDKSGLPSDRFSAERTGGSVSTLTIQRTQQEDSAVYLCASSLISNQETQYFGPGTRLLVL.

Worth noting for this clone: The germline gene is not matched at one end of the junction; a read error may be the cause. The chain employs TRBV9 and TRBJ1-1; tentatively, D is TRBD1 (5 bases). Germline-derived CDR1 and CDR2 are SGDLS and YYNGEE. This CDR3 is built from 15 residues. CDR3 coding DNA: TGTGCCGGCAGCGTGATTCAAGGGGTCCGCACTGAAGCTTTCTTT. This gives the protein CAGSVIQGVRTEAFF.

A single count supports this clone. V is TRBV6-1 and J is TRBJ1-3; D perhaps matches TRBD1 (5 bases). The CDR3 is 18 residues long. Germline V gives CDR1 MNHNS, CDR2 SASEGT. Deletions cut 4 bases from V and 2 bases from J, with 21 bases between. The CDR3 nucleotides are TGTGCCAGCAGTGTGAGGGCAGGGTATTCTCTTGCTGGAAACACCATATATTTT. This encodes CASSVRAGYSLAGNTIYF.

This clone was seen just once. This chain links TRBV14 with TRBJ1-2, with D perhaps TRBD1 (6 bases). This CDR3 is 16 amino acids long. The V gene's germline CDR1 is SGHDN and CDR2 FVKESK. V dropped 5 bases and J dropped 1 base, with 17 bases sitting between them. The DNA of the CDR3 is TGTGCCAGCAGCTTCCTCCGTGCGGACAGTAACTATGGCTACACCTTC. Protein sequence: CASSFLRADSNYGYTF.